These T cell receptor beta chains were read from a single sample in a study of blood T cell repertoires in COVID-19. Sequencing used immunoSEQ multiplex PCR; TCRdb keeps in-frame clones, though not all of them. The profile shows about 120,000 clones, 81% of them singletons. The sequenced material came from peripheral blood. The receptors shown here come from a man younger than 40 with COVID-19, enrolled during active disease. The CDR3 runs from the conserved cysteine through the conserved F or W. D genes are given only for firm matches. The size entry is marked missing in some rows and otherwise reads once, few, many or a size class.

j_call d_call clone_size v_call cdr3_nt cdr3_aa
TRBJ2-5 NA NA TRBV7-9 TGTGCCAGCAGCTTTTTAAGGGGCAAAGAGACCCAGTACTTC CASSFLRGKETQYF
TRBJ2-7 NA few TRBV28 TGTGCCAGCAGCCGAGGTCACGAGCAGTACTTC CASSRGHEQYF
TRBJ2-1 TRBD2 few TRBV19 TGTGCCAGTAGTCTGAGGTGGGCTAGCGGGGGGACCTACAATGAGCAGTTCTTC CASSLRWASGGTYNEQFF
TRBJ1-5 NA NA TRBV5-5 TGTGCCAGCAGCTTGCGGGTGGCAGACCTTAGCAATCAGCCCCAGCATTTT CASSLRVADLSNQPQHF
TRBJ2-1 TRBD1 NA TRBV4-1 TGCGCCAGCAGCCACCTGGGACAGGGGGAAAGGAATGAGCAGTTCTTC CASSHLGQGERNEQFF
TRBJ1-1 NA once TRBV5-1 TGCGCCAGCAGTTGGGGGGAGACTGAAGCTTTCTTT CASSWGETEAFF
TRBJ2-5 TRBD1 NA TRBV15 TGTGCCACCAGCAGAGGGCAGGGGGCGAGAGAGACCCAGTACTTC CATSRGQGARETQYF
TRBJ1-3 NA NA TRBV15 TGTGCCACCAGCAGACTTTCTCGGACAGCATCTGGAAACACCATATATTTT CATSRLSRTASGNTIYF
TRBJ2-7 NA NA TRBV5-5 TGTGCCTCAGCGGGTCAGAACTACGAGCAGTACTTC CASAGQNYEQYF
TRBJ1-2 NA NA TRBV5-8 TGTGCCAGCAGCTTGGTCGCGGGTCCGGGGTATGGCTACACCTTC CASSLVAGPGYGYTF
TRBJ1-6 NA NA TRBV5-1 TGCGCCAGCAGCTTGGCACAGGAGAATTCACCCCTCCACTTT CASSLAQENSPLHF
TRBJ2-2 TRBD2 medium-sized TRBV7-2 TGTGCCAGCAGCTTGGGGCGGGGACTAGCGGGCTACACCGGGGAGCTGTTTTTT CASSLGRGLAGYTGELFF
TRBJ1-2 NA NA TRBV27 TGTGCCAGCAGTTTAGGTTGGACAGCTAGCTACTATGGCTACACCTTC CASSLGWTASYYGYTF
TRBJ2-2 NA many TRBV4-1 TGCGCCAGCAGCCGCCAGGATCACACCGGGGAGCTGTTTTTT CASSRQDHTGELFF
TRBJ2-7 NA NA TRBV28 TGTGCCAGCAGTCCGTCCCCCCCAGGGGCGGGCTCCTACGAGCAGTACTTC CASSPSPPGAGSYEQYF
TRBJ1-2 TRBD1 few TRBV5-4 TGTGCCAGCAGCTTGGAATGGACAGGTGCTAGTGGCTACACCTTC CASSLEWTGASGYTF
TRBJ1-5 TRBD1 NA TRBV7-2 TGTGCCAGCAGCATCAGAGACAGGGCTCGAGAGCCCCAGCATTTT CASSIRDRAREPQHF
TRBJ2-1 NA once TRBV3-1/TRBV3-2 TGTGCCAGCAGCCAAGATCGGGTGTCAGAGCCGAATGAGCAGTTCTTC CASSQDRVSEPNEQFF
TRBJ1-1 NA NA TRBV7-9 TGTGCCAGCAGCTCAACAACGGGGAACACTGAAGCTTTCTTT CASSSTTGNTEAFF
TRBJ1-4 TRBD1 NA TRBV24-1 TGTGCCACCAGTGATTCCGTAGACAGGGGTACGGAAAAACTGTTTTTT CATSDSVDRGTEKLFF
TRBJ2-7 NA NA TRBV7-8 TGTGCCAGCAGCTACCCGGGGGTTACCTACGAGCAGTACTTC CASSYPGVTYEQYF
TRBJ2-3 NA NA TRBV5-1 TGCGCCAGCAGCTTGAAGTTAGGGCTAGCGCCCGCGGCGGGAGATACGCAGTATTTT CASSLKLGLAPAAGDTQYF
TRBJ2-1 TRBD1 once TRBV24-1 TGTGCCACCAGTGATTTGCGACAGGGGGTGGGAAATGAGCAGTTCTTC CATSDLRQGVGNEQFF
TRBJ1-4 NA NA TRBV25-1 TGTGCCAGCAGTGGGAGGGATTCGGCTAATGAAAAACTGTTTTTT CASSGRDSANEKLFF
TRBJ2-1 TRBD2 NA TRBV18 TGTGCCAGCTCACCACCCGGACTAGCGGGAGGGCATGAGCAGTTCTTC CASSPPGLAGGHEQFF
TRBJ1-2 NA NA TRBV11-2 TGTGCCAGCAGCCTACAGGGAAGAGGCTACACCTTC CASSLQGRGYTF
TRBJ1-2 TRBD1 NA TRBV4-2 TGTGCCAGCAGCCCGGACAGGGCTAGTTATGGCTACACCTTC CASSPDRASYGYTF
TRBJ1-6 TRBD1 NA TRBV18 TGTGCCAGCTCACCACCCTTAACAGGGGGTTCACCCCTCCACTTT CASSPPLTGGSPLHF
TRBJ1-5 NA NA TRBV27 TGTGCCAGCAGTTTATACTCAGGGAGCAATCAGCCCCAGCATTTT CASSLYSGSNQPQHF
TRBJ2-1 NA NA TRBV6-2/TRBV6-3 TGTGCCAGCAGTCCCCGGCGGGATGAGCAGTTCTTC CASSPRRDEQFF
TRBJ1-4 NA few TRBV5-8 TGTGCCAGCAGGTCCCCGACAGGAGGAAATGAAAAACTGTTTTTT CASRSPTGGNEKLFF
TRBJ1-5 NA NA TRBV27 TGTGCCAGCAGCCCTCGGGGTAGCAATCAGCCCCAGCATTTT CASSPRGSNQPQHF
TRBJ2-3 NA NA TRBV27 TGTGCCAGCAGTTGGGACACCCTAAGGAACACAGATACGCAGTATTTT CASSWDTLRNTDTQYF
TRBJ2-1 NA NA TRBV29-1 TGCAGCGTTGAGGCACGCCTAGCGACTTACAATGAGCAGTTCTTC CSVEARLATYNEQFF
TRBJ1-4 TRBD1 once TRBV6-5 TGTGCCAGCAGCATGACAGGGGGTAATGAAAAACTGTTTTTT CASSMTGGNEKLFF
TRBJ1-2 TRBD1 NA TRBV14 TGTGCCAGCAGCGGAGGTGGGACAGGGGTACGAGGCTACACCTTC CASSGGGTGVRGYTF
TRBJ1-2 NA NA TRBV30 TGTGCCTGGAGTGTACCGCGTCTGGGGGGAGCTAACTATGGCTACACCTTC CAWSVPRLGGANYGYTF
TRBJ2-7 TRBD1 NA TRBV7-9 TGTGCCAGCAGCCCCAGACAGGGGGATCCCTACGAGCAGTACTTC CASSPRQGDPYEQYF
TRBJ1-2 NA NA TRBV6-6 TGTGCCAGCAGTCTGGGGGGTTCCGGAGCCTATGGCTACACCTTC CASSLGGSGAYGYTF
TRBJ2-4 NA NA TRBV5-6 TGTGCCAGCAGCTTGGGGCTAGTTGCCAAAAACATTCAGTACTTC CASSLGLVAKNIQYF
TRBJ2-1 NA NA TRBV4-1 TGCGCCAGCAGCCAAGGCGACAGGAGCTCCTACAATGAGCAGTTCTTC CASSQGDRSSYNEQFF
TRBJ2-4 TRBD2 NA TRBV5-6 TGTGCCAGCAGCGAGGGACTAGTCGGGGTCTGGACCAAAAACATTCAGTACTTC CASSEGLVGVWTKNIQYF
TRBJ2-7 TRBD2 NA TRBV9 TGTGCCAGCAGCGTAACGGGGACTAGCGCTCGCGAGCAGTACTTC CASSVTGTSAREQYF
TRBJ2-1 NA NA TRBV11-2 TGTGCCAGCAGCTTGCGACTAGTATACAATGAGCAGTTCTTC CASSLRLVYNEQFF
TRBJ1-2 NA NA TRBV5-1 TGCGCCAGCAGCCCCTTACCTCGATTCCTCGGTTCCGGGTCCCGCTACACCTTC CASSPLPRFLGSGSRYTF
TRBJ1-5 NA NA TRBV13 TGTGCCAGCACCCTTAGGGGGAGCAATCAGCCCCAGCATTTT CASTLRGSNQPQHF
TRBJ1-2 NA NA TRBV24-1 TGTGCCACCAGTGCCCAGGGGACCTATGGCTACACCTTC CATSAQGTYGYTF
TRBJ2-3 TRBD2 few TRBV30 TGTGCCTGGAGTCCGACGACCCGGACTAGCGGGAGAACAGATACGCAGTATTTT CAWSPTTRTSGRTDTQYF
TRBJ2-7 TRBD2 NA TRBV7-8 TGTGCCAGCAGCTTAGTCGCTAGCGGATACGAGCAGTACTTC CASSLVASGYEQYF
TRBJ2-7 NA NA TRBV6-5 TGTGCCAGCAGGCGAATCTACGAGCAGTACTTC CASRRIYEQYF
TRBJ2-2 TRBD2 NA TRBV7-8 TGTGCCAGCAGCTGGTTAGCGGGGAACACCGGGGAGCTGTTTTTT CASSWLAGNTGELFF
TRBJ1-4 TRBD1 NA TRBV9 TGTGCCAGCAGCGTAGGCGAGGGGGCGCTTGAAAAACTGTTTTTT CASSVGEGALEKLFF
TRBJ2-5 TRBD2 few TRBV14 TGTGCCAGCAGCCAACTAGCGGGAGGTGAGACCCAGTACTTC CASSQLAGGETQYF
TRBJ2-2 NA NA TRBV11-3 TGTGCCAGCAGCTTAGATCGAGTGGGGGCCAACACCGGGGAGCTGTTTTTT CASSLDRVGANTGELFF